These 27 T cell receptor beta chains originate from one sample sequenced in a study of CD8 T cells in ankylosing spondylitis. The study, taken as a whole, reports: Ankylosing spondylitis blood appeared to be characterized by a TCR beta motif of 8 or 9 highly homologous variants.

TCRdb re-called the 5' RACE reads through MiXCR, storing one row per CDR3 protein. The sample gives roughly 670,000 distinct CDR3 sequences, 15% to 20% of which show up once; 15% to 20% is in the top ten. Antigens for these TCRs are unknown. Material for sequencing was blood, either unsorted or a sorted T cell fraction (not recorded which). These TCRs come from a male donor with ankylosing spondylitis.

This clonotype was seen a few times. V gene TRBV4-1 combines with J gene TRBJ2-3; possible D gene TRBD2, 6 bases. This CDR3 region has 22 residues. Trimming left V 1 base short and J 0 bases short, with 29 bases between. The germline V gene encodes CDR1 MGHRA and CDR2 YSYEKL. CDR3 amino acids: CASSQVVSNGRPTHSSTDTQYF. The CDR3 bases are TGCGCCAGCAGCCAAGTCGTATCCAACGGGAGACCTACCCACTCTAGCACAGATACGCAGTATTTT.

The rearrangement links TRBV30 to TRBJ1-1; tentative D call: TRBD1 (5 bases). This CDR3 contains 14 residues. Per germline, CDR1 GTSNPN and CDR2 SVGIG (reference sequence). V lost 4 bases and J lost 5, with 17 bases in between. The CDR3 is CAWTRKGLWTEAFF. The DNA for the CDR3 is TGTGCCTGGACTAGAAAGGGGCTCTGGACTGAAGCTTTCTTT. Full variable domain (rest looked up from reference TRBV30 and TRBJ1-1): SQTIHQWPATLVQPVGSPLSLECTVEGTSNPNLYWYRQAAGRGLQLLFYSVGIGQISSEVPQNLSASRPQDRQFILSSKKLLLSDSGFYLCAWTRKGLWTEAFFGQGTRLTVV.

This clonotype was found a few times. CDR3 amino acids: CASSLPPGGGYTF. As DNA, the CDR3 is TGTGCCAGCAGCTTGCCCCCAGGGGGAGGCTACACCTTC. This chain links TRBV5-5 with TRBJ1-2; 7 nucleotides align to TRBD1. This CDR3 has 13 amino acids. With V trimmed by 1 base and J by 8 bases, 5 bases remained unmatched. CDR1 and CDR2 from the germline V gene are SGHKS and YYEKEE (reference sequence).

This chain uses TRBV29-1 with TRBJ2-7; maybe TRBD2 (5 bases). From germline, CDR1 is SQVTM and CDR2 ANQGSEA. The V end was cut by 7 bases, the J end by 1 base, with 20 bases between. The CDR3 is 15 residues long. The CDR3 spells CSAVSGERFSYEQYF. DNA of the CDR3: TGCAGCGCCGTTTCCGGGGAACGCTTTTCCTACGAGCAGTACTTC.

A few counts support this clonotype. The rearrangement joins TRBV7-3 to TRBJ1-2, with TRBD1 as a possible D gene (6 bases). Trimming removed 2 bases from V and 6 bases from J, with 10 bases in between. The CDR3 spans 13 residues. Germline CDR1 is SGHTA and CDR2 is FQGTGA. CDR3 DNA sequence: TGTGCCAGCAGCTTACAGGGGCGGGATGGCTACACCTTC. Translating gives CASSLQGRDGYTF.

This chain connects TRBV12-3 or TRBV12-4 to TRBJ2-3; D gene uncertain. The CDR3 totals 11 residues. V lost 7 bases and J 8 bases, leaving 10 bases between the germline ends. CDR3 nucleotide sequence: TGTGCCAGCACCCGTACGGCTACGCAGTATTTT. Protein sequence: CASTRTATQYF.

Here the CDR3 reads CASSHSGRGVETQYF. The CDR3 nucleotides are TGTGCCAGCAGCCACAGCGGGAGAGGGGTAGAGACCCAGTACTTC. V gene TRBV11-2 combines with J gene TRBJ2-5; TRBD2 matches at 8 bases. The CDR3 sequence is 15 residues long. The V gene's germline CDR1 is SGHAT and CDR2 FQNNGV. Germline trimming cut 5 bases from V and 4 bases from J; bases unmatched to any gene: 9.

This clonotype has a handful of counts. The V and J genes are TRBV5-1 and TRBJ2-3; D is possibly TRBD1 (5 bases). In germline, CDR1 is SGHRS, CDR2 YFSETQ. The ends were cut back, 4 bases at V and 7 bases at J, with 13 bases in the middle. The CDR3 runs to 13 residues. The CDR3 protein is CASSPDTLNTQYF. CDR3 nucleotide sequence: TGCGCCAGCAGCCCGGACACCCTCAATACGCAGTATTTT.

V is TRBV28 and J is TRBJ1-5, with D possibly being TRBD1 (5 bases). Trimming removed 4 bases from V and 1 base from J, with 14 bases in between. Germline V gene sequence: CDR1 MDHEN, CDR2 SYDVKM. The CDR3 spans 16 residues. CDR3 in DNA: TGTGCCAGCAGTTCCTCGGGCGACAGCAGCAATCAGCCCCAGCATTTT. This translates into CASSSSGDSSNQPQHF.

Here the CDR3 reads CASSFGRSPSYNEQFF. In DNA, the CDR3 is TGCGCCAGCAGCTTCGGTAGATCCCCTTCCTACAATGAGCAGTTCTTC. This chain connects TRBV5-1 to TRBJ2-1; no firm D call. The V end was cut by 2 bases, the J end by 1 base, with 13 bases between. There are 16 residues in the CDR3. Germline-derived CDR1 and CDR2 are SGHRS and YFSETQ.

V gene TRBV20-1 combines with J gene TRBJ1-1; tentatively, D is TRBD1 (6 bases). Germline V gene lookup returns CDR1 DFQATT and CDR2 SNEGSKA (reference sequence). Between the trimmed V and J ends, which lost 3 bases and 0 bases, there was a span of 11 bases. The CDR3 covers 14 residues. The CDR3 here is CSARRTEMNTEAFF. The CDR3 nucleotides are TGCAGTGCTAGGCGGACAGAGATGAACACTGAAGCTTTCTTT.

This chain joins TRBV5-1 and TRBJ1-2, with D maybe TRBD1 (6 bases). Deletions cut 4 bases from V and 6 bases from J, with 16 bases between. From germline, CDR1 is SGHRS and CDR2 YFSETQ. This CDR3 comprises 14 residues. The CDR3 nucleotides read TGCGCCAGCAGCCGGGAGGGGGGGGCGAATGGCTACACCTTC. Residues: CASSREGGANGYTF. The variable domain in full, completed from reference TRBV5-1 and TRBJ1-2, reads KAGVTQTPRYLIKTRGQQVTLSCSPISGHRSVSWYQQTPGQGLQFLFEYFSETQRNKGNFPGRFSGRQFSNSRSEMNVSTLELGDSALYLCASSREGGANGYTFGSGTRLTVV.

The genes are TRBV12-3 or TRBV12-4 and TRBJ2-3; TRBD2 agrees at 8 bases. This CDR3 is 15 amino acids long. The junction had 3 bases not matched to a gene; V was cut back by 3 bases and J by 1 base. CDR3 in DNA: TGTGCCAGCAGTTTTTGGCGGGGGGGCACAGATACGCAGTATTTT. Its translation is CASSFWRGGTDTQYF.

The CDR3: CAWSVGDHNEQFF. DNA for the CDR3: TGTGCCTGGAGTGTAGGGGATCACAATGAGCAGTTCTTC. The chain links TRBV30 to TRBJ2-1, with D possibly TRBD1 on 5 matching bases. CDR3 length: 13 amino acids. CDR1 is GTSNPN and CDR2 is SVGIG in the germline V gene (reference sequence). Trimming removed 0 bases from V and 5 bases from J, with 8 bases in between.

The chain uses TRBV7-9 and TRBJ2-1, with a tentative D call TRBD2 (6 bases). The CDR3 sequence is 15 residues long. The germline V and J ends were trimmed by 4 bases and 6 bases, with 16 bases remaining between them. Germline CDR1 SEHNR, CDR2 FQNEAQ (reference sequence). CDR3 sequence (DNA): TGTGCCAGCAGCTCCCGCGGGACGGCCGTCAATGAGCAGTTCTTC. Translated: CASSSRGTAVNEQFF.

The V gene is TRBV19, the J gene TRBJ2-1; 8 bases line up with TRBD2. V lost 6 bases and J lost 0; bases outside the gene matches: 4. Germline CDR1 is LNHDA and CDR2 is SQIVND (reference sequence). The CDR3 loop spans 15 amino acids. The CDR3: CASRAGTSSYNEQFF. CDR3 in DNA: TGTGCCAGTAGGGCCGGGACTAGCTCCTACAATGAGCAGTTCTTC.

V usage is TRBV7-3 and J usage is TRBJ2-3, with D possibly TRBD2 on 6 matching bases. Germline assignment: CDR1 SGHTA and CDR2 FQGTGA. This CDR3 spans 14 amino acids. V gave up 5 bases and J gave up 4 bases, with 13 bases separating them. CDR3 bases: TGTGCCAGCAGCCCACGGAGGGCCTCAGATACGCAGTATTTT. Protein sequence: CASSPRRASDTQYF.

The chain is built from TRBV29-1 and TRBJ1-2; 11 positions match TRBD1. Unmatched junction bases numbered 5, after V lost 5 bases and J lost 6 bases. The germline V gene encodes CDR1 SQVTM and CDR2 ANQGSEA. This CDR3 has 13 amino acids. The CDR3 bases are TGCAGCGTTCTCGGACAGGGGGCGGATGGCTACACCTTC. Translated: CSVLGQGADGYTF.

This clonotype was seen a handful of times. V usage is TRBV29-1 and J usage is TRBJ2-6; no firm D call. The ends were cut back, 5 bases at V and 1 base at J, with 3 bases in the middle. Germline V CDR1 and CDR2: SQVTM, ANQGSEA. There are 12 residues in the CDR3. As DNA, the CDR3 is TGCAGCGTTTGGTCTGGGGCCAACGTCCTGACTTTC. Translation gives CSVWSGANVLTF.

The genes are TRBV18 and TRBJ1-3; D unclear. CDR3 length: 14 amino acids. V lost 3 bases and J 2 bases, leaving 8 bases between the germline ends. The germline V gene has CDR1 KGHSH and CDR2 LQKENI. This chain's CDR3 is CASSPGSAGNTIYF. The CDR3 DNA is TGTGCCAGCTCACCGGGTTCGGCTGGAAACACCATATATTTT.

The chain is built from TRBV11-2 and TRBJ1-5; 7 nucleotides line up with TRBD1. J lost 4 bases, V lost 10 bases, and 13 bases had no gene match. The CDR3 has 15 residues. CDR1 and CDR2 from the germline V gene are SGHAT and FQNNGV. The CDR3 sequence is CATQPQGGRNQPQHF. The CDR3 nucleotides read TGTGCCACCCAGCCCCAGGGGGGGAGGAATCAGCCCCAGCATTTT.

V is TRBV28 and J is TRBJ1-5; D is undetermined. The V gene's germline CDR1 is MDHEN and CDR2 SYDVKM. This CDR3 has 12 residues. The V end was cut by 10 bases, the J end by 3 bases, with 10 bases between. CDR3 protein: CAIHGTNQPQHF. The CDR3 DNA is TGTGCCATCCACGGCACCAATCAGCCCCAGCATTTT.

The sample holds a few counts of this clonotype. The chain couples TRBV5-1 to TRBJ1-1; D is undetermined. Trimming cost V 0 bases and J 1 base, with 13 bases left between them. Germline CDR1 is SGHRS and CDR2 is YFSETQ. This CDR3 has 16 residues. The CDR3 nucleotides are TGCGCCAGCAGCTTGGAGGCGGCGAGAGCGAACACTGAAGCTTTCTTT. Protein: CASSLEAARANTEAFF.

Comment on this clonotype: Germline and junction disagree at one end, which may indicate a read error. The chain carries TRBV12-3 or TRBV12-4 and TRBJ2-6; 9 bases align to TRBD2. This CDR3 has 18 amino acids. CDR3: CTSSLVLAGINGANVLTF. CDR3 nucleotide sequence: TGTACCAGCAGTTTGGTTCTAGCGGGAATAAATGGGGCCAACGTCCTGACTTTC.

This clonotype was picked up a small number of times. The J gene is TRBJ2-2, the V gene TRBV7-9; D possibly corresponds to TRBD1 (6 bases). The CDR3 covers 16 residues. V lost 5 bases, J lost 1 base, and 14 bases lay in between. CDR1 SEHNR and CDR2 FQNEAQ come from the germline V gene (reference sequence). CDR3: CASSPDTGRNTGELFF. CDR3 coding DNA: TGTGCCAGCAGCCCAGATACAGGGAGGAACACCGGGGAGCTGTTTTTT.

V and J are TRBV5-1 and TRBJ2-3; TRBD2 aligns across 8 bases. J was trimmed by 5 bases and V by 6 bases; bases with no gene match: 8. CDR3 length equals 14 residues. Looked up from germline, CDR1 is SGHRS and CDR2 is YFSETQ. CDR3 sequence reads: CASTPGLDLDTQYF. The CDR3 nucleotides are TGCGCCAGCACCCCGGGACTAGATTTAGATACGCAGTATTTT. The full variable domain, with the rest looked up from reference TRBV5-1 and TRBJ2-3, is KAGVTQTPRYLIKTRGQQVTLSCSPISGHRSVSWYQQTPGQGLQFLFEYFSETQRNKGNFPGRFSGRQFSNSRSEMNVSTLELGDSALYLCASTPGLDLDTQYFGPGTRLTVL.

The chain combines TRBV5-1 with TRBJ2-7; 7 bases agree with TRBD1. V shed 5 bases, J shed 2 bases, and the junction held 7 bases outside the gene matches. The CDR3 is 14 residues long. Germline CDR1 is SGHRS and CDR2 is YFSETQ. The CDR3 region has the DNA TGCGCCAGCAGGGCCGAGACAGGGACCTACGAGCAGTACTTC. It yields the protein CASRAETGTYEQYF.